Below are 25 T cell receptor beta chains sequenced from a single sample in a study of T cells after yellow fever vaccination. From the 5' RACE reads, TCRdb called clonotypes with MiXCR, one entry per CDR3 protein. Among some 400,000 distinct CDR3 sequences listed, 18% were seen once. The sequenced sample was PBMCs, obtained before the yellow fever booster vaccination. Receptors originate from a man aged 18-30 years who received the YFV17D yellow fever vaccine.

There are many counts of this clonotype. The rearrangement links TRBV5-1 to TRBJ2-7; TRBD2 is a possible D gene (6 bases). Germline CDR1 and CDR2: SGHRS and YFSETQ. Trimming stripped 5 bases from V and 0 bases from J, with 12 bases between. The CDR3 covers 14 residues. Here the CDR3 reads CASSMTRGSYEQYF. The CDR3 region has the DNA TGCGCCAGCAGTATGACTAGAGGCTCCTACGAGCAGTACTTC.

This clonotype appeared a few times. The gene calls are TRBV5-1 and TRBJ2-1; 7 bases fit TRBD2. Germline CDR1 reads SGHRS; CDR2 reads YFSETQ. The CDR3 contains 14 residues. V lost 6 bases, J lost 7 bases, and 10 bases stayed unmatched. In DNA, the CDR3 is TGCGCCAGCAATGAGGTAAGGGAGGGAAATGAGCAGTTCTTC. Protein product: CASNEVREGNEQFF.

V gene TRBV7-9 combines with J gene TRBJ2-1; D is tentatively TRBD1 or TRBD2 (5 bases each). Germline lookup yields CDR1 SEHNR and CDR2 FQNEAQ (reference sequence). The CDR3 is 16 residues long. Trimming took 4 bases from V and 5 from J, leaving 18 bases between them. The CDR3 loop reads CASSWPSEGLDNEQFF. CDR3 DNA: TGTGCCAGCAGCTGGCCCTCTGAGGGGTTAGACAATGAGCAGTTCTTC.

This clonotype was counted once. The chain joins TRBV10-2 to TRBJ1-4; maybe TRBD1 (6 bases). V was shortened by 3 bases and J by 7 bases, with 12 bases between the two germline ends. The CDR3 length is 14 residues. Germline loops: CDR1 WSHSY, CDR2 SAAADI. Here the CDR3 reads CASSDSGGGEKLFF. In DNA form, the CDR3 reads TGCGCCAGCAGTGATTCTGGGGGCGGTGAAAAACTGTTTTTT.

The chain joins TRBV5-1 to TRBJ2-1; D gene uncertain. From germline, CDR1 is SGHRS and CDR2 YFSETQ. Trimming stripped 1 base from V and 3 bases from J, with 11 bases between. CDR3 length equals 15 residues. CDR3 in amino acids: CASSLSPGGYNEQFF. The DNA for the CDR3 is TGCGCCAGCAGCTTGAGCCCCGGCGGCTACAATGAGCAGTTCTTC.

The gene calls are TRBV5-5 and TRBJ1-6, with D tentatively TRBD1 (6 bases). Germline loops: CDR1 SGHKS, CDR2 YYEKEE (reference sequence). Deletions cut 3 bases from V and 7 bases from J, with 11 bases between. The CDR3 length is 14 residues. The CDR3 nucleotides are TGTGCCAGCAGCTGGACAGTATACAATTCACCCCTCCACTTT. It specifies CASSWTVYNSPLHF.

Many counts were recorded for this clonotype. The CDR3 DNA reads as TGTGCCAGCACGTTAGTAGGGGCCATATACAATGAGCAGTTCTTC. It codes for CASTLVGAIYNEQFF. The chain uses TRBV7-2 and TRBJ2-1; TRBD1 is a possible D gene (5 bases). CDR3 size: 15 residues. Trimming stripped 7 bases from V and 4 bases from J, with 17 bases between. Germline CDR1 reads SGHTA; CDR2 reads FQGNSA.

This clonotype was recorded a few times. V is TRBV12-5 and J is TRBJ2-7, with a possible D match to TRBD1 (5 bases). V was trimmed by 2 bases and J by 0 bases, leaving 11 bases between them. Germline assignment: CDR1 LGHNT and CDR2 FRNRAP. CDR3 size: 15 residues. Written as DNA, the CDR3 is TGTGCTAGTGGTTTGCGACAGAGGAGCTCCTACGAGCAGTACTTC. Translated, it gives CASGLRQRSSYEQYF.

This clonotype was recorded a few times. V is TRBV12-3 or TRBV12-4 and J is TRBJ2-5, with 9 bases identical to TRBD2. This CDR3 comprises 14 residues. Losses at the gene ends were 6 bases for V and 3 bases for J; bases not matched to a gene: 5. CDR3 region: CASSHSGGEETQYF. As DNA, the CDR3 is TGTGCCAGCAGCCATAGCGGGGGAGAAGAGACCCAGTACTTC.

The chain employs TRBV5-1 and TRBJ1-1, with 10 bases lining up with TRBD1. The V gene's germline CDR1 is SGHRS and CDR2 YFSETQ. V lost 3 bases and J lost 1; bases outside the gene matches: 3. The CDR3 runs to 15 residues. CDR3 DNA: TGCGCCAGCAGCTGGACAGGGGGATCGAACACTGAAGCTTTCTTT. Protein product: CASSWTGGSNTEAFF.

The chain employs TRBV6-1 and TRBJ1-2; D is undetermined. V shed 10 bases and J shed 7 bases, with 4 bases lying between them. Germline loops: CDR1 MNHNS, CDR2 SASEGT. This CDR3 region has 8 residues. The CDR3 bases are TGTGCCACAAGTGGCTACACCTTC. This gives the protein CATSGYTF.

The V call is TRBV6-5, the J call TRBJ2-1; D is undetermined. CDR3 length: 16 amino acids. V was trimmed by 0 bases and J by 8 bases, leaving 17 bases between them. Germline V lookup: CDR1 MNHEY, CDR2 SVGAGI. The chain's CDR3 is CASSYSTPGPGDEQFF. For the CDR3, the DNA is TGTGCCAGCAGTTACTCGACACCCGGGCCTGGCGATGAGCAGTTCTTC.

This clonotype was detected a few times. The chain combines TRBV20-1 with TRBJ2-2, with TRBD1 matching 9 bases. Trimming removed 0 bases from V and 4 bases from J; junction bases left unmatched: 6. The germline CDR1 and CDR2 sequences are DFQATT and SNEGSKA (reference sequence). The CDR3 sequence is 16 residues long. The CDR3 region is CSARDAGTGPTGELFF. Here the CDR3 DNA reads TGCAGTGCTAGAGATGCCGGGACAGGGCCCACCGGGGAGCTGTTTTTT.

The rearrangement uses TRBV23-1 and TRBJ1-4, with 7 positions matching TRBD1. TRBV23-1 is noted as an ORF with a role that remains uncertain. The CDR3 covers 17 residues. V was clipped by 3 bases and J by 6 bases; unmatched bases: 13. The CDR3 is CASSQYPRGSADEKLFF. Written as DNA, the CDR3 is TGCGCCAGCAGTCAGTACCCCAGGGGGTCAGCTGATGAAAAACTGTTTTTT.

V is TRBV29-1 and J is TRBJ1-3, with D perhaps TRBD1 (5 bases). Germline V gives CDR1 SQVTM, CDR2 ANQGSEA. V lost 2 bases and J 4 bases, leaving 9 bases between the germline ends. The CDR3 sequence is 13 residues long. The CDR3 DNA follows: TGCAGCGTTGAAAAAGGGGCGGGAAACACCATATATTTT. Its protein is CSVEKGAGNTIYF.

This clonotype was detected many times. The chain employs TRBV7-2 and TRBJ2-1; the D is unclear. V lost 1 base, J lost 7 bases, and 8 bases lay in between. Germline CDR1 reads SGHTA; CDR2 reads FQGNSA. This CDR3 comprises 13 residues. This CDR3 is CASSLVAGNEQFF. In nucleotides, the CDR3 is TGTGCCAGCAGCTTAGTAGCCGGTAATGAGCAGTTCTTC.

The chain has TRBV5-4 and TRBJ2-3; D is undetermined. The CDR3 extends over 14 amino acids. Trimming took 0 bases from V and 8 from J, leaving 13 bases between them. Germline assignment: CDR1 SGHNT and CDR2 YYREEE (reference sequence). This CDR3 is CASSLETAGRTQYF. The CDR3 DNA reads TGTGCCAGCAGCTTGGAAACAGCTGGACGTACGCAGTATTTT.

This clonotype was counted only a few times. V usage is TRBV3-1 and J usage is TRBJ2-7; D perhaps matches TRBD2 (5 bases). V lost 0 bases to trimming and J lost 6 bases, with 12 bases between them. Per the germline V gene, CDR1 is LGHDT and CDR2 is YNNKEL (reference sequence). The CDR3 totals 14 residues. The CDR3 nucleotides are TGTGCCAGCAGCCAAGATATGCGGGCGTCCGAGCAGTACTTC. This codes for CASSQDMRASEQYF.

This chain's CDR3 is CASREGNTQYF. The CDR3, as DNA: TGTGCCAGCAGAGAGGGTAATACGCAGTATTTT. The chain is built from TRBV6-2 or TRBV6-3 and TRBJ2-3; possible D gene TRBD2, 5 bases. The CDR3 loop spans 11 amino acids. The V end lost 6 bases, the J end lost 7 bases, and 8 bases lay between the germline ends. Germline CDR1 is MNHEY and CDR2 is SVGEGT.

This clonotype appeared a few times. The CDR3 loop is CATSGGGTEAFF. The CDR3 nucleotides read TGTGCCACCAGTGGGGGAGGAACTGAAGCTTTCTTT. This chain uses TRBV24-1 with TRBJ1-1; no clear D gene. In germline, CDR1 is KGHDR, CDR2 SFDVKD. The ends were cut back, 5 bases at V and 5 bases at J, with 8 bases in the middle. The CDR3 contains 12 residues.

This clonotype was detected a few times. This sequence joins TRBV7-9 and TRBJ2-1, with D possibly matching TRBD2 (5 bases). This CDR3 is 14 amino acids long. From germline, CDR1 is SEHNR and CDR2 FQNEAQ (reference sequence). With 5 bases removed from V and 5 bases from J, the gap between germline ends came to 13 bases. In DNA form, the CDR3 reads TGTGCCAGCAGCCCTATGCCGAGGGACAATGAGCAGTTCTTC. It translates to CASSPMPRDNEQFF.

This sequence joins TRBV28 and TRBJ1-4; no reliable D call. Deletions cut 5 bases from V and 7 bases from J, with 14 bases between. Germline-derived CDR1 and CDR2 are MDHEN and SYDVKM. This CDR3 has 14 amino acids. The CDR3 loop reads CASSVTSASEKLFF. CDR3 DNA sequence: TGTGCCAGCAGTGTGACCAGTGCCAGTGAAAAACTGTTTTTT.

The chain links TRBV5-1 to TRBJ2-7; TRBD2 aligns across 7 bases. V trimming: 4 bases; J trimming: 1 base; junction bases outside the gene matches: 5. Per the germline V gene, CDR1 is SGHRS and CDR2 is YFSETQ. The CDR3 covers 14 residues. CDR3 amino acids: CASSHGLDSYEQYF. The CDR3, as DNA: TGCGCCAGCAGCCACGGACTAGATTCCTACGAGCAGTACTTC.

The chain combines TRBV7-8 with TRBJ2-2; 8 positions match TRBD1. Looked up from germline, CDR1 is SGHVS and CDR2 is FQNEAQ. The length of the CDR3 is 15 residues. V lost 5 bases, J lost 6 bases, and 8 bases stayed unmatched. The CDR3 loop reads CASSPKDREPGELFF. The CDR3 DNA follows: TGTGCCAGCAGCCCGAAGGACAGGGAACCCGGGGAGCTGTTTTTT.

The chain combines TRBV24-1 with TRBJ2-1; TRBD2 matches at 11 bases. The CDR3 runs 16 residues. After removal of 4 bases from V and 6 bases from J, the junction contained 7 bases not matched to a gene. The V gene's germline CDR1 is KGHDR and CDR2 SFDVKD. The CDR3 loop reads CATSDPGLAAGNEQFF. Written as DNA, the CDR3 is TGTGCCACCAGTGACCCGGGACTAGCGGCTGGCAATGAGCAGTTCTTC.